The TCR beta chain described here comes from a study of cytomegalovirus exposure and HLA in healthy donors. Across the study: From 190 million or so T cells, an earlier analysis saw approximately 110 million unique TCR beta sequences. Researchers found that approximately 77% of 398 genotyped donors fell within the Caucasian-associated ancestry cluster.

The PCR made use of 60 Vbeta and 13 Jbeta primers. Method: immunoSEQ multiplex PCR; TCRdb's copy keeps in-frame clones and lacks some. The profile shows 200,000 to 250,000 clones, approximately 81% of them singletons. Study results and caveats: Presence/absence analyses assumed roughly uniform sequencing depth across donors, which may not hold. Some public TCRs appeared in many individuals, while most sequences were rare.

Germline CDR1 is SGHTA and CDR2 is FQGTGA. This CDR3 contains 13 residues. V was clipped by 4 bases and J by 1 base, with 7 bases between them. This clone showed up just a few times. The antigen is not known. The V and J genes are TRBV7-3 and TRBJ1-1; perhaps TRBD1 as D (6 bases). The sequencing input was PBMCs. This clonotype originated in a human donor in good health. CDR3 bases: TGTGCCAGCAGCTCGGACAGGAACACTGAAGCTTTCTTT. Protein sequence: CASSSDRNTEAFF.